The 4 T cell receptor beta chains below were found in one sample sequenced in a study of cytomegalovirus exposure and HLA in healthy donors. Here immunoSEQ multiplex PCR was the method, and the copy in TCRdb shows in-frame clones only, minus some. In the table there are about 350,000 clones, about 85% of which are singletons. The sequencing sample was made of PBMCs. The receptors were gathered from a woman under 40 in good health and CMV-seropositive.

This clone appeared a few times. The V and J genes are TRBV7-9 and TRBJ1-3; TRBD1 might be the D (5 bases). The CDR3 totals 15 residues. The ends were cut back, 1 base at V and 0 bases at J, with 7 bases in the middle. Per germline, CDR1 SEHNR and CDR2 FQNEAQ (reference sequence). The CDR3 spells CASSLEGTSGNTIYF. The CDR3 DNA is TGTGCCAGCAGCTTAGAGGGGACCTCTGGAAACACCATATATTTT.

In nucleotides, the CDR3 is TGTGCCAGCAGTATCTCAGGGGAGGCCACTGAAGCTTTCTTT. It yields the protein CASSISGEATEAFF. The V call is TRBV6-6, the J call TRBJ1-1, with a tentative D call TRBD1 (6 bases). From germline, CDR1 is MNHNY and CDR2 SVGAGI (reference sequence). The CDR3 sequence is 14 residues long. V was pared by 5 bases and J by 4 bases, with 14 bases between.

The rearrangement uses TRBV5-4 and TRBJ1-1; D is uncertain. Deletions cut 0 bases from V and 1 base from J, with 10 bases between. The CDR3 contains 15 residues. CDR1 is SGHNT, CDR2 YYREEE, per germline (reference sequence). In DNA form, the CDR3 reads TGTGCCAGCAGCTTGGGAGGGTTTAGGAACACTGAAGCTTTCTTT. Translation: CASSLGGFRNTEAFF.

In DNA form, the CDR3 reads TGTGCCAGCAGTTTAACCCAGGGCGGGAATTCACCCCTCCACTTT. It yields the protein CASSLTQGGNSPLHF. The chain is built from TRBV27 and TRBJ1-6; a possible D gene is TRBD1 (5 bases). The CDR3 runs to 15 residues. CDR1 MNHEY and CDR2 SMNVEV come from the germline V gene (reference sequence). The V end lost 2 bases, the J end lost 7 bases, and 12 bases lay between the germline ends.